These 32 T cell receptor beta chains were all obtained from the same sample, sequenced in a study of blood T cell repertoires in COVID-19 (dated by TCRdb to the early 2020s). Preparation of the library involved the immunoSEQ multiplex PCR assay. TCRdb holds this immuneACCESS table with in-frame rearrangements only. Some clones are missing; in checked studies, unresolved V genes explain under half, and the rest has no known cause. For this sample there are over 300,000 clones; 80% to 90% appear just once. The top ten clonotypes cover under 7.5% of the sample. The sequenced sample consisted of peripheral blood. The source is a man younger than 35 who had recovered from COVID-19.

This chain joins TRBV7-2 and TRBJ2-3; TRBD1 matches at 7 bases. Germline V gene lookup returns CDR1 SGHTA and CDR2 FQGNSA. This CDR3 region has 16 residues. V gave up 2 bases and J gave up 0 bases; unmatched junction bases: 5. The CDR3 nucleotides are TGTGCCAGCAGCTTAATCGCAGGGGGTAGCACAGATACGCAGTATTTT. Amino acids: CASSLIAGGSTDTQYF.

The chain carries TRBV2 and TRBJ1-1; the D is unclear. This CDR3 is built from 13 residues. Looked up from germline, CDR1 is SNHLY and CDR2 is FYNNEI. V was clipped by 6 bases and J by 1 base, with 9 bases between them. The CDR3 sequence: CASSRSGNTEAFF. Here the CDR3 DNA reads TGTGCCAGCAGCAGATCAGGGAACACTGAAGCTTTCTTT.

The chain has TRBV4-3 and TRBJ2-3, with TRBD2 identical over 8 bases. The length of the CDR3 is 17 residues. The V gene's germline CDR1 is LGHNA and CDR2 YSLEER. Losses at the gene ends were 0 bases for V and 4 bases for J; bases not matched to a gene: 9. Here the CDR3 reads CASSQDFPAGGADTQYF. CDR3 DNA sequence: TGCGCCAGCAGCCAAGATTTCCCCGCGGGGGGAGCAGATACGCAGTATTTT.

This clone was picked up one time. This CDR3 is CASSTGGETQYF. CDR3 DNA: TGTGCCAGTAGTACAGGGGGAGAGACCCAGTACTTC. The rearrangement links TRBV19 to TRBJ2-5; 7 bases line up with TRBD1. CDR1 LNHDA and CDR2 SQIVND come from the germline V gene (reference sequence). The junction had 0 bases not matched to a gene; V was cut back by 4 bases and J by 4 bases. This CDR3 contains 12 residues.

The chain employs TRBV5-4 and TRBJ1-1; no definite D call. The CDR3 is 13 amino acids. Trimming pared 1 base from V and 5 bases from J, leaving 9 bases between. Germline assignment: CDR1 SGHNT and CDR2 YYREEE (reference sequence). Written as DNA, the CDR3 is TGTGCCAGCAGCTTGCCTGCAGGTACTGAAGCTTTCTTT. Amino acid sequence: CASSLPAGTEAFF. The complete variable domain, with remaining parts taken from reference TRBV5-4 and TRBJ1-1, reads ETGVTQSPTHLIKTRGQQVTLRCSSQSGHNTVSWYQQALGQGPQFIFQYYREEENGRGNFPPRFSGLQFPNYSSELNVNALELDDSALYLCASSLPAGTEAFFGQGTRLTVV.

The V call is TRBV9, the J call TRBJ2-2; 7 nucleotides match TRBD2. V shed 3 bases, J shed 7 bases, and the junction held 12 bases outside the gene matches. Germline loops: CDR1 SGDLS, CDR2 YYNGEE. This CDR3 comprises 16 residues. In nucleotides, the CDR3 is TGTGCCAGCAGCGCTACTCGGGGGGATCCGCTCGGGGAGCTGTTTTTT. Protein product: CASSATRGDPLGELFF.

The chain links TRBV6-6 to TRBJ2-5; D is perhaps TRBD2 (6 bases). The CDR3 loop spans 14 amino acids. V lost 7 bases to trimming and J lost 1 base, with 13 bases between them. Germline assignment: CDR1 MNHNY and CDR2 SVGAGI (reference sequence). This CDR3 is CASTRLEAQETQYF. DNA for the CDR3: TGTGCCAGCACTCGACTAGAAGCCCAAGAGACCCAGTACTTC.

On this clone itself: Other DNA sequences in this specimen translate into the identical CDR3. CDR3 amino acids: CASSLGQGSTDTQYF. The CDR3 DNA reads as TGTGCCAGCAGCCTCGGACAGGGAAGCACAGATACGCAGTATTTT. The V and J genes are TRBV5-8 and TRBJ2-3, with 8 bases lining up with TRBD1. V lost 4 bases to trimming and J lost 0 bases; unmatched junction nucleotides: 4. Germline V gene sequence: CDR1 SGHTS, CDR2 YDEGEE. This CDR3 spans 15 amino acids.

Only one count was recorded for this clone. CDR3: CASSSRGAEAFF. CDR3 sequence (DNA): TGTGCCAGCAGTTCCAGGGGCGCTGAAGCTTTCTTT. The chain has TRBV27 and TRBJ1-1, with D maybe TRBD1 (6 bases). Germline V CDR1 and CDR2: MNHEY, SMNVEV (reference sequence). V was pared by 4 bases and J by 6 bases, with 9 bases between. CDR3 length equals 12 residues.

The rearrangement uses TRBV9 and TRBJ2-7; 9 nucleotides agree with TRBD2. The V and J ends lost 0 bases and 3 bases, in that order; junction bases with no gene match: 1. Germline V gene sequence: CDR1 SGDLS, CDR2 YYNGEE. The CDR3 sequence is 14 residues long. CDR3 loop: CASSVGREGYEQYF. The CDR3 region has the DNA TGTGCCAGCAGCGTAGGGCGGGAGGGCTACGAGCAGTACTTC.

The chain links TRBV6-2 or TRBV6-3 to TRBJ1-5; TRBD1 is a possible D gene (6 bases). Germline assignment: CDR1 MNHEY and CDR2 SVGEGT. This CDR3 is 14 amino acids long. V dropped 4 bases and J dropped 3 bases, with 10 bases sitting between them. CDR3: CASSSGHLNQPQHF. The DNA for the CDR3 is TGTGCCAGCAGTTCGGGACACCTCAATCAGCCCCAGCATTTT.

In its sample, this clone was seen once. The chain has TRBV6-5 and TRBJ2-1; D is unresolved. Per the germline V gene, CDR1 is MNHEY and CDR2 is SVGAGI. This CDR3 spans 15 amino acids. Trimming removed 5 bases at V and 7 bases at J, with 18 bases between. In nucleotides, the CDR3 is TGTGCCAGCAGTAAACAGCCACAGTCGTGGAATGAGCAGTTCTTC. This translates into CASSKQPQSWNEQFF.

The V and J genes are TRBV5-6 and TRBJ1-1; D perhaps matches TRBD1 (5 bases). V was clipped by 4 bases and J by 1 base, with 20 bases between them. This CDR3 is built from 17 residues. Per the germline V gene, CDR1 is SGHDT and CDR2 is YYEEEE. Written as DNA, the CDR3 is TGTGCCAGCAGCACGAGACAGCGACTTGTAACGAACACTGAAGCTTTCTTT. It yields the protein CASSTRQRLVTNTEAFF.

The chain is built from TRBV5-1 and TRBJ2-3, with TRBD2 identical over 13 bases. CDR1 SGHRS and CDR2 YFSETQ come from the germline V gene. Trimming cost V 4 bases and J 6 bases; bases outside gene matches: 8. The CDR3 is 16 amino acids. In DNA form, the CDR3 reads TGCGCCAGCAGCCCCCGGACTAGCGGGGGAGGGGATACGCAGTATTTT. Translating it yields CASSPRTSGGGDTQYF.

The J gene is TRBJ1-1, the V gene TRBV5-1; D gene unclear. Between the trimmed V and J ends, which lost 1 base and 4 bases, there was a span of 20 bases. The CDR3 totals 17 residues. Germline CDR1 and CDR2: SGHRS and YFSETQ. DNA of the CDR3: TGCGCCAGCAGCTTGATGGTAGAAGCGGAGGGAACCACTGAAGCTTTCTTT. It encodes CASSLMVEAEGTTEAFF.

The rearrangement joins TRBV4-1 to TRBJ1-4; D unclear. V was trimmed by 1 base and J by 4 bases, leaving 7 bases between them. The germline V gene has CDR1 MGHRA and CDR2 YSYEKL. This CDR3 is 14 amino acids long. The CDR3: CASSQGQFNEKLFF. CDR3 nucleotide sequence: TGCGCCAGCAGCCAAGGGCAGTTTAATGAAAAACTGTTTTTT.

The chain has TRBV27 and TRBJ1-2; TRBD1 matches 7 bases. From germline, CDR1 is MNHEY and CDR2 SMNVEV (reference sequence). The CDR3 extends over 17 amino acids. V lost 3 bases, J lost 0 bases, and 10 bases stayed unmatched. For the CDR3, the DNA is TGTGCCAGCAGTTTGTATCCCGGGACAGAAGCTAACTATGGCTACACCTTC. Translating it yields CASSLYPGTEANYGYTF.

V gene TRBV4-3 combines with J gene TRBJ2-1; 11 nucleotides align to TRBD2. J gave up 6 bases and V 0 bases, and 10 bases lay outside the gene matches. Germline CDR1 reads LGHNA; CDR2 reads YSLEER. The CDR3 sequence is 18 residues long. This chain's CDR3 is CASSQDRLAGPAGNEQFF. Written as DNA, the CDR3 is TGCGCCAGCAGCCAAGACAGACTAGCGGGGCCTGCCGGCAATGAGCAGTTCTTC.

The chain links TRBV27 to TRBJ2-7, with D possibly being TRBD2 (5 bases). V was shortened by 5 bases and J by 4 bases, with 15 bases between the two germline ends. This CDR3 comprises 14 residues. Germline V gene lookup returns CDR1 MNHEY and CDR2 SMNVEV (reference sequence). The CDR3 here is CASSLRDFGYEQYF. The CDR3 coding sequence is TGTGCCAGCAGTCTCCGGGATTTCGGATACGAGCAGTACTTC.

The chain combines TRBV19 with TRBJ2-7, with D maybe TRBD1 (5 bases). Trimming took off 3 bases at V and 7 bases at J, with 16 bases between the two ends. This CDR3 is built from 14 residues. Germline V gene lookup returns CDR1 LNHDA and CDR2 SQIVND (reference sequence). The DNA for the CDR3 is TGTGCCAGTAGTATCCAGGGCAGCCTCAGGGAGCAGTACTTC. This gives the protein CASSIQGSLREQYF.

This CDR3 is CASSLAQNTGELFF. The CDR3 DNA follows: TGTGCCAGCAGCTTGGCCCAGAACACCGGGGAGCTGTTTTTT. The chain couples TRBV5-8 to TRBJ2-2; D is ambiguous. V was cut by 0 bases and J by 1 base, with 4 bases left in between. The germline V gene encodes CDR1 SGHTS and CDR2 YDEGEE. This CDR3 is 14 amino acids long.

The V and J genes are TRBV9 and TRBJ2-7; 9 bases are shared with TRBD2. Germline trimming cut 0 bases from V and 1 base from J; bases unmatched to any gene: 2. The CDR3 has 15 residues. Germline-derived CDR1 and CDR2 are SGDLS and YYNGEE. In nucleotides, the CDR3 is TGTGCCAGCAGCGTAGGTGCGGGAGGGTCCTACGAGCAGTACTTC. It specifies CASSVGAGGSYEQYF.

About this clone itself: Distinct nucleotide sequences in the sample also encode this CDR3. The CDR3 loop reads CASSSGLAGGGSYNEQFF. CDR3 DNA sequence: TGTGCCAGCAGCTCTGGACTAGCGGGAGGGGGCTCCTACAATGAGCAGTTCTTC. The chain combines TRBV5-4 with TRBJ2-1, with TRBD2 matching over 15 bases. CDR1 is SGHNT, CDR2 YYREEE, per germline (reference sequence). After removal of 3 bases from V and 0 bases from J, the junction contained 4 bases not matched to a gene. The CDR3 sequence is 18 residues long.

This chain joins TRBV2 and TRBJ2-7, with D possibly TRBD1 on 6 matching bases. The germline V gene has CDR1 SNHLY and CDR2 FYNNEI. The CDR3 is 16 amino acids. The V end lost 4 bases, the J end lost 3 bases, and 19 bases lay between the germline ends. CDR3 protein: CASSVNPNRASYEQYF. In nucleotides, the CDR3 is TGTGCCAGCAGTGTAAACCCCAACAGGGCGAGCTACGAGCAGTACTTC.

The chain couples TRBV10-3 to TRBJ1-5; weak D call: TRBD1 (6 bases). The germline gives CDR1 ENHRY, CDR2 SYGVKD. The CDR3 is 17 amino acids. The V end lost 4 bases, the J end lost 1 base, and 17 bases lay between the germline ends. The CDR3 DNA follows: TGTGCCATCAGTGGGGGGCAGGGGACCCAAAGCAATCAGCCCCAGCATTTT. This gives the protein CAISGGQGTQSNQPQHF.

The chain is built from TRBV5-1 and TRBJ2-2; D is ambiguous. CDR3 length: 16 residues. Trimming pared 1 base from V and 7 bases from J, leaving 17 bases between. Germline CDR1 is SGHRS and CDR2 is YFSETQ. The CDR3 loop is CASSLSGGSARGELFF. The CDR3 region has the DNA TGCGCCAGCAGCTTGTCTGGCGGTTCCGCCCGCGGGGAGCTGTTTTTT.

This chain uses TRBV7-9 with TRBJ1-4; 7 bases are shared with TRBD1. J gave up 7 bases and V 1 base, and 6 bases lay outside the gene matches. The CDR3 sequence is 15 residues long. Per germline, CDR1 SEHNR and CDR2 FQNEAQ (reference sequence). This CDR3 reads CASSLDPGGTEKLFF. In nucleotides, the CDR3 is TGTGCCAGCAGCTTAGATCCAGGGGGGACTGAAAAACTGTTTTTT.

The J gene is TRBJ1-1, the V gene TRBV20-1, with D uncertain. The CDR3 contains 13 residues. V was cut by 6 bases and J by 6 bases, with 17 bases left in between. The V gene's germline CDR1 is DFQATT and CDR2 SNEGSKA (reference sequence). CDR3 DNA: TGCAGTGCCAGTCCCGGTATGTCCGCTGAAGCTTTCTTT. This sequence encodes CSASPGMSAEAFF.

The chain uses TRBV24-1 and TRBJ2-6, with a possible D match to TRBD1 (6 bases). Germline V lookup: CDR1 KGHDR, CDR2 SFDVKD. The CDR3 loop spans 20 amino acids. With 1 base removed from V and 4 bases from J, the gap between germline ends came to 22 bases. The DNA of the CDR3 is TGTGCCACCAGTGATTTTACCCCACAGGGATCCGAGGCCGGGGCCAACGTCCTGACTTTC. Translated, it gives CATSDFTPQGSEAGANVLTF.

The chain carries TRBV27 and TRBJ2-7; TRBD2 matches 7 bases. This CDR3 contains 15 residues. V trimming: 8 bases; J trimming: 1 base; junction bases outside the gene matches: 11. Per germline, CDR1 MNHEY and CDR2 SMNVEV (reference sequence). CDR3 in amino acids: CASSMGGRASYEQYF. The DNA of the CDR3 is TGTGCCAGCTCGATGGGAGGGAGGGCTTCCTACGAGCAGTACTTC.

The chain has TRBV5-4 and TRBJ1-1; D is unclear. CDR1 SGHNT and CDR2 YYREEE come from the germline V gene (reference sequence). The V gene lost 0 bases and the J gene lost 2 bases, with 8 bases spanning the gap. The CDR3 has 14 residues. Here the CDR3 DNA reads TGTGCCAGCAGCTTGGATCAGACTAACACTGAAGCTTTCTTT. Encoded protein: CASSLDQTNTEAFF. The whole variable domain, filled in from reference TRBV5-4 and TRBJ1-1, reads ETGVTQSPTHLIKTRGQQVTLRCSSQSGHNTVSWYQQALGQGPQFIFQYYREEENGRGNFPPRFSGLQFPNYSSELNVNALELDDSALYLCASSLDQTNTEAFFGQGTRLTVV.

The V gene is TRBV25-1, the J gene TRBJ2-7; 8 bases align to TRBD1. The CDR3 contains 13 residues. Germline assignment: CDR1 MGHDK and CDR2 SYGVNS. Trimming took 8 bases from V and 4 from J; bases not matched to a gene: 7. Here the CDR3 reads CASGRTGWYEQYF. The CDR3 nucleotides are TGTGCCAGCGGGAGGACAGGGTGGTACGAGCAGTACTTC.